What follows are 22 T cell receptor beta chains derived from one specimen sequenced in a study of cytomegalovirus exposure and HLA in healthy donors. This PCR relied on a set of 60 Vbeta primers and 13 Jbeta primers. Using immunoSEQ multiplex PCR, the repertoire was profiled, and TCRdb retains in-frame clones only, with some absent. This sample has about 140,000 clones; more than 65% occur once, and the top ten carry roughly 1.7%. What was sequenced was PBMCs. These receptors were collected from a woman in her twenties or thirties in good health and CMV-seronegative.

This chain uses TRBV7-9 with TRBJ2-7; 7 bases agree with TRBD1. The trim removed 3 bases at V and 0 bases at J, leaving 2 bases unmatched. Per the germline V gene, CDR1 is SEHNR and CDR2 is FQNEAQ (reference sequence). The CDR3 covers 14 residues. In DNA, the CDR3 is TGTGCCAGCAGCTTGCAGGGGGACTCCTACGAGCAGTACGTC. Protein product: CASSLQGDSYEQYV.

V usage is TRBV11-2 and J usage is TRBJ1-6; D ambiguous. The CDR3 length is 14 residues. Trimming shortened V by 0 bases and J by 9 bases, and 9 bases separated the two germline ends. Germline V gene sequence: CDR1 SGHAT, CDR2 FQNNGV. The CDR3 is CASSLDWEGSPLHF. CDR3 DNA sequence: TGTGCCAGCAGCTTAGATTGGGAGGGTTCACCCCTCCACTTT.

Note on this clone: Germline and junction disagree at one end, which may indicate a read error. The gene calls are TRBV5-1 and TRBJ1-2, with D unclear. The CDR3 has 15 amino acids. CDR1 is SGHRS, CDR2 YFSETQ, per germline. This CDR3 reads CASSLGQAANYGYTF. The CDR3 DNA reads as TGCGCCAGCAGTTTGGGCCAGGCAGCTAACTATGGCTACACCTTC.

The gene calls are TRBV27 and TRBJ2-2; 13 nucleotides agree with TRBD2. Germline CDR1 reads MNHEY; CDR2 reads SMNVEV (reference sequence). The CDR3 totals 17 residues. With 7 bases clipped from V and 6 bases from J, the junction kept 11 bases outside the gene matches. The CDR3: CASTSKGLAGVSGELFF. The CDR3 DNA is TGTGCCAGCACCTCAAAAGGACTAGCGGGAGTGTCCGGGGAGCTGTTTTTT.

This chain uses TRBV6-1 with TRBJ1-5; D may be TRBD1 (5 bases). The germline V gene encodes CDR1 MNHNS and CDR2 SASEGT. Between the trimmed V and J ends, which lost 4 bases and 3 bases, there was a span of 13 bases. The CDR3 length is 15 residues. CDR3 in amino acids: CASSAGDGYNQPQHF. DNA for the CDR3: TGTGCCAGCAGTGCGGGGGACGGTTACAATCAGCCCCAGCATTTT.

The chain links TRBV7-2 to TRBJ1-1, with 8 bases identical to TRBD1. The CDR3 sequence is 14 residues long. Germline-derived CDR1 and CDR2 are SGHTA and FQGNSA. V was clipped by 5 bases and J by 3 bases; unmatched bases: 5. CDR3 sequence (DNA): TGTGCCAGCAGCCAACAGGGGGGAGACACTGAAGCTTTCTTT. Its protein product is CASSQQGGDTEAFF.

The V and J genes are TRBV6-6 and TRBJ2-5, with D possibly matching TRBD2 (5 bases). The V end was cut by 0 bases, the J end by 3 bases, with 11 bases between. From germline, CDR1 is MNHNY and CDR2 SVGAGI (reference sequence). This CDR3 contains 15 residues. The CDR3 region has the DNA TGTGCCAGCAGTTACTCTATCCAGCGGAAAGAGACCCAGTACTTC. This encodes CASSYSIQRKETQYF.

The chain links TRBV2 to TRBJ1-5, with D possibly matching TRBD1 (5 bases). From germline, CDR1 is SNHLY and CDR2 FYNNEI. The CDR3 contains 14 residues. V was pared by 2 bases and J by 6 bases, with 11 bases between. The CDR3 sequence: CASSESVGLQPQHF. CDR3 in DNA: TGTGCCAGCAGTGAATCTGTGGGGCTTCAGCCCCAGCATTTT.

The chain employs TRBV7-3 and TRBJ2-1; TRBD2 matches 8 bases. The CDR3 covers 15 residues. The junction had 12 bases not matched to a gene; V was cut back by 5 bases and J by 9 bases. Looked up from germline, CDR1 is SGHTA and CDR2 is FQGTGA. Written as DNA, the CDR3 is TGTGCCAGCAGCCCCAACGGACTAGCTGCCAGTGAGCAGTTCTTC. Translation: CASSPNGLAASEQFF.

V usage is TRBV6-5 and J usage is TRBJ1-3, with 8 bases matching TRBD1. Germline CDR1 and CDR2: MNHEY and SVGAGI. With 5 bases clipped from V and 0 bases from J, the junction kept 3 bases outside the gene matches. The CDR3 covers 15 residues. The CDR3 DNA is TGTGCCAGCAGTGTGACAGGGGACTCTGGAAACACCATATATTTT. This gives the protein CASSVTGDSGNTIYF.

This clone was detected only a few times. CDR3 loop: CAWSLTRDQPQHF. The CDR3 DNA reads TGTGCCTGGAGTCTAACCAGGGATCAGCCCCAGCATTTT. The chain recombines TRBV30 with TRBJ1-5; perhaps TRBD1 as D (5 bases). CDR1 is GTSNPN and CDR2 is SVGIG in the germline V gene (reference sequence). The germline V and J ends were trimmed by 2 bases and 5 bases, with 10 bases remaining between them. CDR3 length: 13 amino acids.

The rearrangement links TRBV27 to TRBJ2-3; D is ambiguous. This CDR3 has 13 residues. Trimming pared 4 bases from V and 9 bases from J, leaving 14 bases between. Looked up from germline, CDR1 is MNHEY and CDR2 is SMNVEV (reference sequence). The CDR3 loop is CASSSQTYTTQYF. The CDR3 DNA follows: TGTGCCAGCAGTTCCCAGACTTATACCACGCAGTATTTT.

V is TRBV7-9 and J is TRBJ1-4; D uncertain. Looked up from germline, CDR1 is SEHNR and CDR2 is FQNEAQ (reference sequence). V was trimmed by 1 base and J by 5 bases, leaving 5 bases between them. The CDR3 is 13 residues long. The CDR3 DNA is TGTGCCAGCAGCTTAGTTCCAAATGAAAAACTGTTTTTT. Residues: CASSLVPNEKLFF.

This chain joins TRBV21-1 and TRBJ2-7; the table's D call, TRBD2, was not checked against the DNA. TRBV21-1 is an annotated pseudogene. The CDR3 is 16 amino acids. Here the CDR3 DNA reads TGTGCCAGCAGCAACAGCCCCGCATGCTTGGACTACGAGCAGTACGTC. Its translation is CASSNSPACLDYEQYV.

The V gene is TRBV21-1, the J gene TRBJ1-4; no DNA check was done on the table's D call, TRBD1. TRBV21-1 corresponds to a pseudogene. This CDR3 spans 17 amino acids. The CDR3 sequence is CASSRNPGVQHSEKLFF. In nucleotides, the CDR3 is TGTGCCAGCAGCAGAAATCCAGGGGTACAACATAGTGAAAAACTGTTTTTT.

This chain joins TRBV19 and TRBJ2-3, with D perhaps TRBD2 (6 bases). In germline, CDR1 is LNHDA, CDR2 SQIVND (reference sequence). V was trimmed by 1 base and J by 5 bases, leaving 10 bases between them. The CDR3 extends over 14 amino acids. Here the CDR3 reads CASSIGRAVDTQYF. In DNA form, the CDR3 reads TGTGCCAGTAGTATAGGGAGGGCGGTAGATACGCAGTATTTT.

The chain is built from TRBV7-3 and TRBJ2-7; tentatively, D is TRBD1 (6 bases). V was clipped by 0 bases and J by 4 bases, with 16 bases between them. Germline CDR1 and CDR2: SGHTA and FQGTGA. The length of the CDR3 is 16 residues. CDR3 bases: TGTGCCAGCAGCTTAACGTTGGTCAAAGGGGGATACGAGCAGTACGTC. The encoded protein is CASSLTLVKGGYEQYV.

The chain combines TRBV28 with TRBJ1-5, with 7 bases matching TRBD1. The J segment lost 3 bases and the V segment lost 4 bases, leaving 12 bases of the junction unmatched. The germline V gene encodes CDR1 MDHEN and CDR2 SYDVKM. The CDR3 has 17 residues. The CDR3 nucleotides read TGTGCCAGCAGTTCCCGCCCGGAGGGGGCGAACAATCAGCCCCAGCATTTT. Translated, it gives CASSSRPEGANNQPQHF.

This clone was found a few times. The chain links TRBV5-1 to TRBJ1-1; 8 bases fit TRBD1. CDR1 SGHRS and CDR2 YFSETQ come from the germline V gene. The V and J ends lost 3 bases and 4 bases, in that order; junction bases with no gene match: 8. This CDR3 spans 15 amino acids. The CDR3 region is CASSSGQGGSTEAFF. CDR3 coding DNA: TGCGCCAGCAGCTCAGGACAGGGAGGGAGCACTGAAGCTTTCTTT.

The chain carries TRBV11-2 and TRBJ2-1; D is uncertain. Germline values: CDR1 SGHAT, CDR2 FQNNGV. With 2 bases removed from V and 10 bases from J, the gap between germline ends came to 6 bases. The CDR3 spans 11 residues. The CDR3 DNA follows: TGTGCCAGCAGCTTAACTATGGAGCAGTTCTTC. Translating it yields CASSLTMEQFF. The whole variable domain, filled in from reference TRBV11-2 and TRBJ2-1, reads EAGVAQSPRYKIIEKRQSVAFWCNPISGHATLYWYQQILGQGPKLLIQFQNNGVVDDSQLPKDRFSAERLKGVDSTLKIQPAKLEDSAVYLCASSLTMEQFFGPGTRLTVL.

J is TRBJ1-1 and V is TRBV6-5; D is undetermined. This CDR3 spans 16 amino acids. V was cut by 4 bases and J by 1 base, with 16 bases left in between. Germline V gene sequence: CDR1 MNHEY, CDR2 SVGAGI. The CDR3 loop is CASSSRGGRKNTEAFF. The CDR3 region has the DNA TGTGCCAGCAGTTCGAGAGGAGGTCGGAAGAACACTGAAGCTTTCTTT.

This clone showed up just a few times. At the DNA level, this CDR3 is encoded by other sequences in the same sample as well. The V call is TRBV30, the J call TRBJ1-6; no clear D gene. With 0 bases removed from V and 9 bases from J, the gap between germline ends came to 3 bases. Germline loops: CDR1 GTSNPN, CDR2 SVGIG (reference sequence). The CDR3 has 11 residues. The CDR3 DNA reads as TGTGCCTGGAGTGTACTTTCACCCCTCCACTTT. It codes for CAWSVLSPLHF.